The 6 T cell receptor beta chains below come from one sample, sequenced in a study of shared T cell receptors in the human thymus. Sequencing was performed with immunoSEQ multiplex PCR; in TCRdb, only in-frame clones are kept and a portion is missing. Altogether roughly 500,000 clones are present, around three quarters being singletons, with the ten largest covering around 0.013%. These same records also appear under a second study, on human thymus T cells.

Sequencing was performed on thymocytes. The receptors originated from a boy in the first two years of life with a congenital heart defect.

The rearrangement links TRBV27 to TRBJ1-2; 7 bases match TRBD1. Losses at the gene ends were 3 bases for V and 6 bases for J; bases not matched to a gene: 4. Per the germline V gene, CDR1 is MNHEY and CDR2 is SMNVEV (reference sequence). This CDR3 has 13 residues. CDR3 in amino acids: CASSLTGFNGYTF. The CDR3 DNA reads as TGTGCCAGCAGTTTGACAGGGTTTAATGGCTACACCTTC.

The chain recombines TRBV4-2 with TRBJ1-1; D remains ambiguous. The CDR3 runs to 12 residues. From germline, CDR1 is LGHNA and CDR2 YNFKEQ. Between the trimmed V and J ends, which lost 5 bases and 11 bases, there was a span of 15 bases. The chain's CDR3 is CASSCAISEAFF. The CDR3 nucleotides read TGTGCCAGCAGCTGTGCTATTAGCGAGGCTTTCTTT.

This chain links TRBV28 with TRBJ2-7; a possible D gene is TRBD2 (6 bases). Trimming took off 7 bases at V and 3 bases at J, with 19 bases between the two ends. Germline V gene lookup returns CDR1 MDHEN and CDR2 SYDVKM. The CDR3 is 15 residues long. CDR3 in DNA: TGTGCCAGCACCTCGGGGGAAGAGCCCCTCTACGAGCAGTACTTC. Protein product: CASTSGEEPLYEQYF.

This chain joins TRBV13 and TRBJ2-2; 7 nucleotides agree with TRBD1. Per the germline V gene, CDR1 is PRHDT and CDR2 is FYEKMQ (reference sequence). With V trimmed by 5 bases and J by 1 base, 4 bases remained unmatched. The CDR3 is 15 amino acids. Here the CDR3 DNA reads TGTGCCAGCAGCCCCCGACAGGGGAACACCGGGGAGCTGTTTTTT. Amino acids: CASSPRQGNTGELFF.

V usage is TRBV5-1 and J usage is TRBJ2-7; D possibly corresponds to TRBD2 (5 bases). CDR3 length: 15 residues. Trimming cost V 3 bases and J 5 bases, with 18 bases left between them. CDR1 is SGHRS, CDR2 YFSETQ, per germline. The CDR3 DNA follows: TGCGCCAGCAGCTCCAGGTCCCCCCCGCGGGACGAGCAGTACTTC. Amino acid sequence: CASSSRSPPRDEQYF.

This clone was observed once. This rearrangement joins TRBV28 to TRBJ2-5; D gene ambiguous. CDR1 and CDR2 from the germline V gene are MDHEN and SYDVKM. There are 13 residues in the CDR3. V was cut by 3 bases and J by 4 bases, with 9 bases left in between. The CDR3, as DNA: TGTGCCAGCAGTTTTTTGGCCCCAGAGACCCAGTACTTC. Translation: CASSFLAPETQYF.